The source of this T cell receptor (beta chain) is a study of blood T cell repertoires in COVID-19. Study in general: Acute and convalescent COVID-19 samples came from the United States, Italy and Spain.

In the authors' workflow: Reference gene primer amplification yielded estimated nucleated cell counts. The assay was immunoSEQ multiplex PCR, and TCRdb's table has in-frame clones only and misses some. V and J calls plus clone size are reproduced from that table; the DNA served to infer D and trimming. This sample has over 100,000 clones; about four fifths occur once, and the top ten carry about 10%. Notes on this clone: An end of the junction does not agree with germline; a read error may underlie this.

The CDR3 is 12 amino acids. CDR1 and CDR2 (germline): SNHLY, FYNNEI. The clonotype was recovered from a human donor in a cohort sampled during active COVID-19. Sequencing was done on a sample of peripheral blood. V gene TRBV2 combines with J gene TRBJ1-6; D is ambiguous. The CDR3 DNA sequence: TGTGCCAGCAGTGTGAGGAGCCCGAACCCTGGTTTT. Translating it yields CASSVRSPNPGF.